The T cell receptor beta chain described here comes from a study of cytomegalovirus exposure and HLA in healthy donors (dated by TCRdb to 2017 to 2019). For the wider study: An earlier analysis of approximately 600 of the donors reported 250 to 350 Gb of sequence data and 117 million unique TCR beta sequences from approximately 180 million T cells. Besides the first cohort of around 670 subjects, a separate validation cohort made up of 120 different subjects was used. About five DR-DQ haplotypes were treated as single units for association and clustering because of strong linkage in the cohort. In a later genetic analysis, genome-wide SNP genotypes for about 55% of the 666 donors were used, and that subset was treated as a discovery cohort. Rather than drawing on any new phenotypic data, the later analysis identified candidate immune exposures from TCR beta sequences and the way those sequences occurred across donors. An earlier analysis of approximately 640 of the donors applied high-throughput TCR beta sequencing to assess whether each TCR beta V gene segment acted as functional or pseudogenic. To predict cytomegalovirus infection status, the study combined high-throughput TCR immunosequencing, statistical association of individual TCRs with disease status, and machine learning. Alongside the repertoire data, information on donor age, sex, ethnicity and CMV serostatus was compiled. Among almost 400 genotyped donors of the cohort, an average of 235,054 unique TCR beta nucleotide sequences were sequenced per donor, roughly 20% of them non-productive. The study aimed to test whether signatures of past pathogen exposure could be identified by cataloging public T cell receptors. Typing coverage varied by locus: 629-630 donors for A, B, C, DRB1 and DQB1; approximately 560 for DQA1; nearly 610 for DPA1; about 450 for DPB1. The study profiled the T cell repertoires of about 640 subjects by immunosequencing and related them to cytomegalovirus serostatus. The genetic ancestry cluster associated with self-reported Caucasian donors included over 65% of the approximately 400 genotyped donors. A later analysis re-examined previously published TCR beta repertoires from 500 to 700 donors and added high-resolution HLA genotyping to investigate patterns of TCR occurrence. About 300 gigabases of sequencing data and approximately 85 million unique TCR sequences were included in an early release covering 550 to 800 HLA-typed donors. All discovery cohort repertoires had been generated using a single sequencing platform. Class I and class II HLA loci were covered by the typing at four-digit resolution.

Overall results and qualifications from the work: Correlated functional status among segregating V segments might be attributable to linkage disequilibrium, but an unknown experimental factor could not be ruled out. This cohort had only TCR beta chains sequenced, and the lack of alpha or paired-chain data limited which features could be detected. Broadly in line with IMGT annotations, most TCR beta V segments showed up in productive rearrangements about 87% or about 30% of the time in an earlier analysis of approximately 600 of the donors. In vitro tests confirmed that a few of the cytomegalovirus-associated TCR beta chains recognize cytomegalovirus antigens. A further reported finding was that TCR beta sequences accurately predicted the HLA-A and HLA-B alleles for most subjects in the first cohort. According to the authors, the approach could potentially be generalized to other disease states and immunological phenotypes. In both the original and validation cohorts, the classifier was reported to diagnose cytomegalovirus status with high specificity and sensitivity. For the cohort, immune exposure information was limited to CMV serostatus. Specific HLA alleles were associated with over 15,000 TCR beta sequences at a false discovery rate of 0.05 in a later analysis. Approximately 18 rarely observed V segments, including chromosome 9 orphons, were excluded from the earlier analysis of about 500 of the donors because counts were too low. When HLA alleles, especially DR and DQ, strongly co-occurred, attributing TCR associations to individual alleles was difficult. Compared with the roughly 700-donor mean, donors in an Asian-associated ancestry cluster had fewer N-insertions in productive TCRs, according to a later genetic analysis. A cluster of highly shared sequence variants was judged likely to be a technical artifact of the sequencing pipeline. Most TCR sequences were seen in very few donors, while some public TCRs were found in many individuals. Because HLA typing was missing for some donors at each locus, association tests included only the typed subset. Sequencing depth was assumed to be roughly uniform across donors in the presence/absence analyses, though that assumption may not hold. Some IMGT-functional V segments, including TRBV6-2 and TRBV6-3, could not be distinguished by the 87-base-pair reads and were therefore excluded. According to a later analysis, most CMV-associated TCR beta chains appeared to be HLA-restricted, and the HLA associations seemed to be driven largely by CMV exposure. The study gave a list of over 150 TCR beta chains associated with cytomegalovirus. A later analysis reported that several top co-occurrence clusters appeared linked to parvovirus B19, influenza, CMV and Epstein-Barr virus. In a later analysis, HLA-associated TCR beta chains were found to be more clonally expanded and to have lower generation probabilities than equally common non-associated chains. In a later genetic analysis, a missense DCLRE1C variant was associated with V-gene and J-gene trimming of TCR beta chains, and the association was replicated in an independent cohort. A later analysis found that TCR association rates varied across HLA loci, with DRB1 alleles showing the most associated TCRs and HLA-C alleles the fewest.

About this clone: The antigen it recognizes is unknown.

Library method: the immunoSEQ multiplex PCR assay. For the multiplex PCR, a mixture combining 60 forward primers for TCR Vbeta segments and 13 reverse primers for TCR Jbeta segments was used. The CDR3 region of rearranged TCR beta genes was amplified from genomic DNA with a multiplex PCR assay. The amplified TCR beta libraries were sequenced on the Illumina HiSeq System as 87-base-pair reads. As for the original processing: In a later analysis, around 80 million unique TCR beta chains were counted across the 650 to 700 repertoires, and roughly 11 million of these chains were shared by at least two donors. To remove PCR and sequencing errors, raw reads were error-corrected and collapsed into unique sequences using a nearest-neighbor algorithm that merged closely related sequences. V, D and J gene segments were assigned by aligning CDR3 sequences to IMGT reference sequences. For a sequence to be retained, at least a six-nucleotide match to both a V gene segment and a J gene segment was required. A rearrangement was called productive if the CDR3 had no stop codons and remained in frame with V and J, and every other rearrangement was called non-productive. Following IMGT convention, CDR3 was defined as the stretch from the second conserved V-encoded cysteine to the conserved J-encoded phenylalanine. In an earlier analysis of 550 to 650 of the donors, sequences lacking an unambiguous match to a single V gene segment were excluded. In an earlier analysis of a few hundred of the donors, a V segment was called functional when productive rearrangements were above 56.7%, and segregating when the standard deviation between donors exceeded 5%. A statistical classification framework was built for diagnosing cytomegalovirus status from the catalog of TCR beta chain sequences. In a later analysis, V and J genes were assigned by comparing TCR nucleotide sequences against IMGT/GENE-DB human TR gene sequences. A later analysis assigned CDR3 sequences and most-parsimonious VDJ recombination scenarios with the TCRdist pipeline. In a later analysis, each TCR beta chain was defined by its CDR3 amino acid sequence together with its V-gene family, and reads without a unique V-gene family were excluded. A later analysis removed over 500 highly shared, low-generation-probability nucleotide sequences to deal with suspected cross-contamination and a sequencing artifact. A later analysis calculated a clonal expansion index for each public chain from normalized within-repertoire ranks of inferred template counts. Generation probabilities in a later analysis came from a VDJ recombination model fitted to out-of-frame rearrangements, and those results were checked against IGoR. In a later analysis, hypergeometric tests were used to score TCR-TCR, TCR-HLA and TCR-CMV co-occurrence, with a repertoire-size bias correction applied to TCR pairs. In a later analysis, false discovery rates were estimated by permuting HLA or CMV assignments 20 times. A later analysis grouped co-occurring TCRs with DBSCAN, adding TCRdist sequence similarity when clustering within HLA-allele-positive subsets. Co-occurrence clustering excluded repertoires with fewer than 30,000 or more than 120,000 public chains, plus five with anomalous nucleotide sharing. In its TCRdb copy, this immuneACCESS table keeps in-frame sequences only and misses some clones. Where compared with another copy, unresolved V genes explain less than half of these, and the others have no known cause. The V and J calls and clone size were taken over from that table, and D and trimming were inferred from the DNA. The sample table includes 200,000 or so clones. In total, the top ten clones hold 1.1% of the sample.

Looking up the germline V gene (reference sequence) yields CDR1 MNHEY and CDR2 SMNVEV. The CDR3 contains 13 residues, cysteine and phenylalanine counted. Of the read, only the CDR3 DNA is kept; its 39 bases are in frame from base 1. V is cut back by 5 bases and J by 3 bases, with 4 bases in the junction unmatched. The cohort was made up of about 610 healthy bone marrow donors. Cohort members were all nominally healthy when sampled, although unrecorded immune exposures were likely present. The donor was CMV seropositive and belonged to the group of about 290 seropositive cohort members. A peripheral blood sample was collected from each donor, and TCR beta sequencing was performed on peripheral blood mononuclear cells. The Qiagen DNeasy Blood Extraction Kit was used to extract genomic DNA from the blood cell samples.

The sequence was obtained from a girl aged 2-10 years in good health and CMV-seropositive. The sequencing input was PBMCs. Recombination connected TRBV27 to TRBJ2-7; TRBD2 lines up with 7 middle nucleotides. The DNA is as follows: TGTGCCAGCAGTGAGCGGGGTTACTACGAGCAGTACTTC. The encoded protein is CASSERGYYEQYF.